This T cell receptor (beta chain) appears in the sequencing data of a study of human T cells and chemical hapten exposure. Study details: Doses of diphenylcyclopropenone went to the patients' scalps weekly throughout the approximately 25-week study.

TCRdb recomputed calls from the RACE reads with MiXCR, one row per CDR3 protein. The table shows roughly 100,000 distinct CDR3 sequences, with about 9.6% occurring only once. Time point indicated: patch test 2, 6 weeks after DPC sensitization. The treatment: therapeutic diphenylcyclopropenone sensitization with weekly scalp DPC. V lost 3 bases and J lost 6, with 10 bases in between. The length of the CDR3 is 13 residues. Sequenced material: whole blood, taken in connection with sensitization to the hapten diphenylcyclopropenone (DPC). The clonotype originates from a woman between 40 and 55 years old with alopecia areata. Some clones in this sample may be carry-over from other donors' samples. The V gene is TRBV12-3 or TRBV12-4, the J gene TRBJ2-3; maybe TRBD1 (6 bases). CDR3 sequence reads: CASSFTGLDTQYF. The CDR3, as DNA: TGTGCCAGCAGTTTTACAGGGTTGGATACGCAGTATTTT.